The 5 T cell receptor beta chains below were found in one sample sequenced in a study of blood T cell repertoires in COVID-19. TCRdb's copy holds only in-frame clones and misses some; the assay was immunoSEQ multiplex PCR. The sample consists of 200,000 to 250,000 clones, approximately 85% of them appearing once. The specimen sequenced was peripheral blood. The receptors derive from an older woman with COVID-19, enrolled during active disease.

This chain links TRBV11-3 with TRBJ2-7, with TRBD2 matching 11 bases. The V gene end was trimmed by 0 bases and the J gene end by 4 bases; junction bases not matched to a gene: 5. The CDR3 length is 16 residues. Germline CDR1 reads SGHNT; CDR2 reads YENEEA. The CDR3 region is CASSLDGTSGIYEQYF. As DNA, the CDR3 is TGTGCCAGCAGCTTAGACGGGACTAGCGGAATTTACGAGCAGTACTTC.

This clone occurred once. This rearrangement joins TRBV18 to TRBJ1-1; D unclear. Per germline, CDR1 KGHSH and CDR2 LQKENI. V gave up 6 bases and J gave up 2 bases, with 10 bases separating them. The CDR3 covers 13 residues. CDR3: CASSGAGNTEAFF. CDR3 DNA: TGTGCCAGCTCGGGCGCCGGAAACACTGAAGCTTTCTTT.

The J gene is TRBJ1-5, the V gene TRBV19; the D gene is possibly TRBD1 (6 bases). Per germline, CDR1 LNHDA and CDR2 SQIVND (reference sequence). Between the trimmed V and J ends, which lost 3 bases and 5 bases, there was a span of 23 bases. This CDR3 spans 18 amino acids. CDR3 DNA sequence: TGTGCCAGTAGTATGGAGGTAACAGGGTTTATGACTGATCAGCCCCAGCATTTT. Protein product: CASSMEVTGFMTDQPQHF.

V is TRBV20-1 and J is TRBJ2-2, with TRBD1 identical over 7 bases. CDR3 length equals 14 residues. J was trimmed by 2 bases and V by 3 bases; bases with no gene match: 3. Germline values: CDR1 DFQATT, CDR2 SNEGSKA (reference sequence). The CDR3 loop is CSASYRGNTGELFF. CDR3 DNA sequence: TGCAGTGCTAGTTACAGGGGAAACACCGGGGAGCTGTTTTTT.

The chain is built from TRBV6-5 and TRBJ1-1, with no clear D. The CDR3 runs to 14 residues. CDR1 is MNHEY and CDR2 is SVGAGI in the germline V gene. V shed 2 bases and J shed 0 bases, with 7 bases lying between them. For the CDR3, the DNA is TGTGCCAGCAGTTACCATAACATGAACACTGAAGCTTTCTTT. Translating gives CASSYHNMNTEAFF.